This T cell receptor beta chain was captured by sequencing in a study of control samples from healthy donors and cancer patients. The V end lost 0 bases, the J end lost 2 bases, and 11 bases lay between the germline ends. The CDR3 sequence is 15 residues long. Germline V gene sequence: CDR1 MDHEN, CDR2 SYDVKM. Profiled with immunoSEQ multiplex PCR; TCRdb holds only in-frame clones, not every one. The table has 140,000 to 150,000 clones, 80% to 95% seen once. The gene calls are TRBV28 and TRBJ2-7, with D possibly matching TRBD1 (5 bases). Sequences were obtained from blood. The source is a man in his thirties or forties in good health. CDR3 bases: TGTGCCAGCAGTTTATGGCAGGGCCCTCCCTACGAGCAGTACTTC. Protein product: CASSLWQGPPYEQYF. Combining the CDR3 with reference TRBV28 and TRBJ2-7 gives the whole variable domain DVKVTQSSRYLVKRTGEKVFLECVQDMDHENMFWYRQDPGLGLRLIYFSYDVKMKEKGDIPEGYSVSREKKERFSLILESASTNQTSMYLCASSLWQGPPYEQYFGPGTRLTVT.